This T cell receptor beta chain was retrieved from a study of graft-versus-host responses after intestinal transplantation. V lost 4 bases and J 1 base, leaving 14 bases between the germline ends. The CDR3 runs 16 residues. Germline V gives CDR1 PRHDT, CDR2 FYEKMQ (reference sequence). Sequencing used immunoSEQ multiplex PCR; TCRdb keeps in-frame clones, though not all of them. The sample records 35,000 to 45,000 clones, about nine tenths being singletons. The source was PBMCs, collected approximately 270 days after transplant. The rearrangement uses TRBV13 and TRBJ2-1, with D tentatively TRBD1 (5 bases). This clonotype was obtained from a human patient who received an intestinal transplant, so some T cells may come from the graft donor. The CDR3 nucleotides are TGTGCCAGCAGCTGTCGAGTAGGGGTGTCCTACAATGAGCAGTTCTTC. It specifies CASSCRVGVSYNEQFF.